This T cell receptor (beta chain) was recovered during a study of blood T cell repertoires in COVID-19. This clone was seen only once. Germline CDR1 MNHEY, CDR2 SMNVEV (reference sequence). There are 19 residues in the CDR3. V trimming: 6 bases; J trimming: 6 bases; junction bases outside the gene matches: 20. Patients in Seattle were enrolled during active infection, then followed longitudinally. Repertoires were generated with immunoSEQ multiplex PCR, while TCRdb's copy carries only in-frame clones and drops some. This sample has about 480,000 clones, with 80% to 90% found just once. The chain couples TRBV27 to TRBJ2-5; 12 bases map to TRBD1. Sequencing was carried out using peripheral blood. This sequence was found in a man aged 18-30 years with COVID-19, enrolled during active disease. CDR3 nucleotide sequence: TGTGCCAGCAGCCAAACTACTTCCGGGACAGGGGGCCCCAAGAAGACCCAGTACTTC. It yields the protein CASSQTTSGTGGPKKTQYF.